This T cell receptor (beta chain) was observed in a study of shared clonotypes between healthy human individuals. In regard to this clone: Its specificity is unknown.

The germline gives CDR1 MDHEN, CDR2 SYDVKM. V was pared by 4 bases and J by 4 bases, with 19 bases between. This CDR3 contains 16 residues. Genomic DNA of each subset was evenly split across several immunoSEQ plates. Using immunoSEQ multiplex PCR, the repertoire was profiled, and TCRdb retains in-frame clones only, with some absent. There are about 1 million clones in the sample; about 74% occur only once, and over 1.3% lies in the top ten. Study-level results: Naive CD4 clonotypes were shared across several donors at 4.5% to 6%. Few donors limited the genetic and exposure-history diversity represented.

Donors had no recently reported acute infections or vaccinations and were HIV-negative. The origin of this receptor is a man aged 18 to 30 in good health. The V and J genes are TRBV28 and TRBJ1-2; D is unclear. Input material: memory CD4+ T cells sorted from blood. The sample's subset: CD45RA-negative fraction. The CDR3 region has the DNA TGTGCCAGCAGTTCCACGGCGGACCCGGCGCGCTATGGCTACACCTTC. This codes for CASSSTADPARYGYTF.